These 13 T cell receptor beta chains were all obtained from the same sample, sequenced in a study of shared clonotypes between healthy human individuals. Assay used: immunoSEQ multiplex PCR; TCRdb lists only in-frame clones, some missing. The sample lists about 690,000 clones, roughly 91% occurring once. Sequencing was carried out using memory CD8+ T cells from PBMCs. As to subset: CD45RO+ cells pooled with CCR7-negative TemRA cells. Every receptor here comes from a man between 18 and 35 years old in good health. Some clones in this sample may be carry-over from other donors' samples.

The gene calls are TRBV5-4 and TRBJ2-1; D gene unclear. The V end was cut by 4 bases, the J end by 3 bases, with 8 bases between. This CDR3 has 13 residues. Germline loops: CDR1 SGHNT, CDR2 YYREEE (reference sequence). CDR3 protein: CASSGRDYNEQFF. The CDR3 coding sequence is TGTGCCAGCAGCGGCAGAGACTACAATGAGCAGTTCTTC.

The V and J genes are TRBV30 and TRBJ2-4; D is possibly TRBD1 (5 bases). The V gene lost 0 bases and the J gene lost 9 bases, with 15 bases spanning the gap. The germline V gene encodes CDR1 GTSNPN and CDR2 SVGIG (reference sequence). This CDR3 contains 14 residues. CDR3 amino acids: CAWSVGAGNGIQYF. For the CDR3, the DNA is TGTGCCTGGAGTGTTGGGGCAGGGAACGGCATTCAGTACTTC.

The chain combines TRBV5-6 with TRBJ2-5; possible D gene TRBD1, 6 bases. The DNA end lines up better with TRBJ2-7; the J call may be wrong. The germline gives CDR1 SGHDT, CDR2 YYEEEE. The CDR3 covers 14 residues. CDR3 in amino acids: CASSLRDIGYEQYF. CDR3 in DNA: TGTGCCAGCAGCCTCCGGGACATAGGCTACGAGCAGTACTTC.

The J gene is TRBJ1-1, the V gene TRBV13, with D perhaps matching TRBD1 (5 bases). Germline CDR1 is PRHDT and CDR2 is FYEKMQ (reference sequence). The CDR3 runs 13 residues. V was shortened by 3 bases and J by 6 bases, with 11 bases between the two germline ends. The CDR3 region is CASSLGRAAEAFF. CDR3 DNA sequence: TGTGCCAGCAGCTTGGGCAGGGCGGCTGAAGCTTTCTTT. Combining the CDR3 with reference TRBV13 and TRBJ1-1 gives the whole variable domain AAGVIQSPRHLIKEKRETATLKCYPIPRHDTVYWYQQGPGQDPQFLISFYEKMQSDKGSIPDRFSAQQFSDYHSELNMSSLELGDSALYFCASSLGRAAEAFFGQGTRLTVV.

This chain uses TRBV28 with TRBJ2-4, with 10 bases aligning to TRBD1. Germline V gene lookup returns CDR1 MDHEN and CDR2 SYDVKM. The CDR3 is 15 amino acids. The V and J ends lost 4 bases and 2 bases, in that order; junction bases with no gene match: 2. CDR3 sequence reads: CASSWGQGPKNIQYF. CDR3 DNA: TGTGCCAGCAGTTGGGGACAGGGGCCCAAAAACATTCAGTACTTC.

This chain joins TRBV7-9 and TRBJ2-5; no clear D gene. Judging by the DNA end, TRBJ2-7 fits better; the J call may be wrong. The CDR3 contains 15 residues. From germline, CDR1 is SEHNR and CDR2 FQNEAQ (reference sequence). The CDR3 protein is CASSGPVDTSYEQYF. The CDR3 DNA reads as TGTGCCAGCAGCGGACCCGTAGACACTTCCTACGAGCAGTACTTC.

The CDR3 reads CASSERGKRTGELFF. The CDR3 DNA reads as TGTGCCAGTAGTGAGCGGGGCAAAAGGACCGGGGAGCTGTTTTTT. The V gene is TRBV19, the J gene TRBJ2-2; 7 bases align to TRBD2. The CDR3 is 15 residues long. Germline CDR1 is LNHDA and CDR2 is SQIVND (reference sequence). Trimming cost V 5 bases and J 5 bases; bases outside gene matches: 8. Using reference TRBV19 and TRBJ2-2 for the parts outside the CDR3, the full variable domain is DGGITQSPKYLFRKEGQNVTLSCEQNLNHDAMYWYRQDPGQGLRLIYYSQIVNDFQKGDIAEGYSVSREKKESFPLTVTSAQKNPTAFYLCASSERGKRTGELFFGEGSRLTVL.

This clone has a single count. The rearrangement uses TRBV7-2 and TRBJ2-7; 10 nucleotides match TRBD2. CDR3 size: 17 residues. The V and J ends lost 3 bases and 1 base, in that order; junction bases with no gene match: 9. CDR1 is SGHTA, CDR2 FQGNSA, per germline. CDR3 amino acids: CASSFPTSGHISYEQYF. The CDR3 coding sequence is TGTGCCAGCAGCTTCCCGACTAGCGGGCATATATCCTACGAGCAGTACTTC. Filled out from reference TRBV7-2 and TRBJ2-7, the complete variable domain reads GAGVSQSPSNKVTEKGKDVELRCDPISGHTALYWYRQSLGQGLEFLIYFQGNSAPDKSGLPSDRFSAERTGGSVSTLTIQRTQQEDSAVYLCASSFPTSGHISYEQYFGPGTRLTVT.

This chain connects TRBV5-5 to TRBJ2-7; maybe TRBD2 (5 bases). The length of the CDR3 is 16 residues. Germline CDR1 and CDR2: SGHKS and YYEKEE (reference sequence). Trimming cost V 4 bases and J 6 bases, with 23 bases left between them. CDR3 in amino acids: CASSPTRNPGRSEQYF. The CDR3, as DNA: TGTGCCAGCAGCCCGACACGGAATCCGGGAAGGTCCGAGCAGTACTTC. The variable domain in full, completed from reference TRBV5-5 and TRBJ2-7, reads DAGVTQSPTHLIKTRGQQVTLRCSPISGHKSVSWYQQVLGQGPQFIFQYYEKEERGRGNFPDRFSARQFPNYSSELNVNALLLGDSALYLCASSPTRNPGRSEQYFGPGTRLTVT.

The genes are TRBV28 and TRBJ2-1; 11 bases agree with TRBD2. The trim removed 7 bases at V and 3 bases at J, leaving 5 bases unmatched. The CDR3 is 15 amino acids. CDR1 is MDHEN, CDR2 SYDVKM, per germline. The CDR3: CASTEGLAVYNEQFF. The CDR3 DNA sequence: TGTGCCAGCACTGAGGGACTAGCGGTCTACAATGAGCAGTTCTTC. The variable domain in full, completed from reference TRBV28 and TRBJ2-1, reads DVKVTQSSRYLVKRTGEKVFLECVQDMDHENMFWYRQDPGLGLRLIYFSYDVKMKEKGDIPEGYSVSREKKERFSLILESASTNQTSMYLCASTEGLAVYNEQFFGPGTRLTVL.

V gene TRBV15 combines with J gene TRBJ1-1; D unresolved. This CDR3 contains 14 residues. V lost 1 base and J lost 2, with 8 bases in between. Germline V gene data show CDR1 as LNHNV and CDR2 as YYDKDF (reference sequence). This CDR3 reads CATSRATANTEAFF. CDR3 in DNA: TGTGCCACCAGCAGAGCAACAGCTAACACTGAAGCTTTCTTT.

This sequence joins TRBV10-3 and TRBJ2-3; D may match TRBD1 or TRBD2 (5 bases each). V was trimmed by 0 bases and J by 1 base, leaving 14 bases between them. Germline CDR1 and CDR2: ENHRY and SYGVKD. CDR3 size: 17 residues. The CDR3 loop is CAISESEGGHRTDTQYF. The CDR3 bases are TGTGCCATCAGTGAGTCGGAAGGAGGACACCGCACAGATACGCAGTATTTT.

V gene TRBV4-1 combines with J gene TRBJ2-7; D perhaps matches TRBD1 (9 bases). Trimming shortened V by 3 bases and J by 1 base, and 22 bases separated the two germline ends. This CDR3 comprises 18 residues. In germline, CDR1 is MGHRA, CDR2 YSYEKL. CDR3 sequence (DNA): TGCGCCAGCAGCCATGCAAATAGCGGGACAGGGATTTCCTACGAGCAGTACTTC. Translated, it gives CASSHANSGTGISYEQYF.